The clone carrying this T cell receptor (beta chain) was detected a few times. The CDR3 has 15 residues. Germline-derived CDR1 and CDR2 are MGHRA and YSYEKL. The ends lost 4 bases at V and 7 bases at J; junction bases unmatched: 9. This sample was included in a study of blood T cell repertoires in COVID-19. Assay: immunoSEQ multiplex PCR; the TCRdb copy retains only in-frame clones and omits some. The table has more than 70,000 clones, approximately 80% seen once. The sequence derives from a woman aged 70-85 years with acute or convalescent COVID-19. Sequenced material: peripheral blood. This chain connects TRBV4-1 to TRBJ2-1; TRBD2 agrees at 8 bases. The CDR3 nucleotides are TGCGCCAGCAGCCTTACAAGCGGGGGCGGGAATGAGCAGTTCTTC. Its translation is CASSLTSGGGNEQFF.